The present TCR beta chain was sequenced within a study of blood T cell repertoires in COVID-19. Study summary: Specimens from acute and convalescent COVID-19 originated in the United States, Italy and Spain. PBMCs, B-cell-depleted T cells, or T cells were the source of the cDNA or gDNA that made up the material.

Turning to this clone: The same CDR3 also results from other DNA sequences found in this sample.

Trimming took 4 bases from V and 1 from J, leaving 7 bases between them. The CDR3 extends over 13 amino acids. CDR1 is KGHSH and CDR2 is LQKENI in the germline V gene. As originally analysed: Amplification of reference gene primers provided the estimated nucleated cell counts. Clones were read by immunoSEQ multiplex PCR, and TCRdb kept only the in-frame ones, dropping some. V and J calls and clone size follow that table, whereas D and trimming were derived from the DNA. The profile shows about 200,000 clones, roughly 87% of them singletons. The sample consisted of peripheral blood. V and J are TRBV18 and TRBJ1-1, with D possibly being TRBD1 (5 bases). The clonotype comes from a middle-aged man with active or convalescent COVID-19. For the CDR3, the DNA is TGTGCCAGCTCACAAAGGGGGAACACTGAAGCTTTCTTT. It codes for CASSQRGNTEAFF.